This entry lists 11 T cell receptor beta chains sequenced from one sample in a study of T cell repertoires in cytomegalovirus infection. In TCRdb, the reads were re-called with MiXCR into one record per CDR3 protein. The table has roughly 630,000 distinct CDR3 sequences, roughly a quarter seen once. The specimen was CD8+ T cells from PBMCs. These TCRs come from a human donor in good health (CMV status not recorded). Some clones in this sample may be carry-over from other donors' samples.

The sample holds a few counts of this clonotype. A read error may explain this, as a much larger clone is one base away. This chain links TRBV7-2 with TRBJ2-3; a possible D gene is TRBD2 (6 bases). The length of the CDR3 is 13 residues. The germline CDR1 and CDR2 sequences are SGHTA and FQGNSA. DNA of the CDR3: TGTGTCAGCAGCTTAGGTCTTGGGGACTCCCCATATTTT. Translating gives CVSSLGLGDSPYF.

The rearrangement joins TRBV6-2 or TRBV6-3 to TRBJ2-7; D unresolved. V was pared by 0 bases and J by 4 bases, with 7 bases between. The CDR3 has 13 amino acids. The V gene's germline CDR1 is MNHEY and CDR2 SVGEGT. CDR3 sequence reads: CASSYSTVYEQYV. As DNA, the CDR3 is TGTGCCAGCAGTTACTCAACAGTATACGAGCAGTACGTC.

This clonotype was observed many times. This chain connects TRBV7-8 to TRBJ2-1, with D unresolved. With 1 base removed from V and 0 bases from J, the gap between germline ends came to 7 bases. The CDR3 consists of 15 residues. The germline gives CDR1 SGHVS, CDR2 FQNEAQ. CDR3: CASSLVGFSYNEQFF. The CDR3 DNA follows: TGTGCCAGCAGCTTAGTCGGCTTCTCCTACAATGAGCAGTTCTTC.

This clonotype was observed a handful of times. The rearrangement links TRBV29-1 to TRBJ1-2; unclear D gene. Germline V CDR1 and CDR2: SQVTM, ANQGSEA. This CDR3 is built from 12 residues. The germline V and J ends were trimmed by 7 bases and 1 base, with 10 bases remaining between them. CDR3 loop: CSAGRINYGYTF. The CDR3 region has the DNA TGCAGCGCCGGACGCATTAACTATGGCTACACCTTC.

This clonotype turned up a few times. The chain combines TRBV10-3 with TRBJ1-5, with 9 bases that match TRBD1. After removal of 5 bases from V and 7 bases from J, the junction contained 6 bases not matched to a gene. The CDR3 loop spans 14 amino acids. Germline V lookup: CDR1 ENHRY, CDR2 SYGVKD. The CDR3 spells CAISNGQGRQPQHF. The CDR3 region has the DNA TGTGCCATCAGTAACGGACAGGGGAGGCAGCCCCAGCATTTT.

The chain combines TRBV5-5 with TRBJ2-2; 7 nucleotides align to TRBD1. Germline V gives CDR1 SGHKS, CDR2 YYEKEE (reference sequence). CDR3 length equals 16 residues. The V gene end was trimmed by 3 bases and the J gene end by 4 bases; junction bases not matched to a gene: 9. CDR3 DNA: TGTGCCAGCAGCTATCCTCCGGGACAGACCACCGGGGAGCTGTTTTTT. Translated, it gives CASSYPPGQTTGELFF.

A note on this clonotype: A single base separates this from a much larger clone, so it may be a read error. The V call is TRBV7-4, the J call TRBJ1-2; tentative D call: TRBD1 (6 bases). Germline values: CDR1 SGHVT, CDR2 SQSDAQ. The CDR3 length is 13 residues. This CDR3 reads CVSSFGGQDGYTF. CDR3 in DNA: TGTGTCAGCAGCTTCGGGGGGCAGGATGGCTACACCTTC.

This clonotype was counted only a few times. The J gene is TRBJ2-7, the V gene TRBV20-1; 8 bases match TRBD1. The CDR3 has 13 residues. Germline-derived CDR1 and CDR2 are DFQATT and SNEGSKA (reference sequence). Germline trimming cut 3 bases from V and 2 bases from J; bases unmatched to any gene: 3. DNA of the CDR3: TGCAGTGCTAGCCGCAGGGGGCCCTACGAGCAGTACGTC. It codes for CSASRRGPYEQYV.

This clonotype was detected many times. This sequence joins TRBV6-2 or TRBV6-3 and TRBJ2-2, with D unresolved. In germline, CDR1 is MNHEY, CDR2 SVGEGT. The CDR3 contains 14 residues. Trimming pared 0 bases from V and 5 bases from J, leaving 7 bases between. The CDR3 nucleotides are TGTGCCAGCAGTTACTCGGCCGTAACCGGGGAGCTGTTTTTT. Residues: CASSYSAVTGELFF.

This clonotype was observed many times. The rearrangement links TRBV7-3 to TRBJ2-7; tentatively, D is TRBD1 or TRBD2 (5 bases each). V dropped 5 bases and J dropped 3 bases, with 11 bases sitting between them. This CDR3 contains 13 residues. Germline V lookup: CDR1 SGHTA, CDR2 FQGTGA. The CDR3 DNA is TGTGCCAGCAGCCTGGGGGAACTCTACGAGCAGTACGTC. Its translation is CASSLGELYEQYV.

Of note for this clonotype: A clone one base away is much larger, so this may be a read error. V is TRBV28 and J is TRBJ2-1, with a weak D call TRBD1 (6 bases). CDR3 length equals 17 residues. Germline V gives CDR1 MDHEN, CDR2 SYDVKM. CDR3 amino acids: CAIRGGGQSSSNNEQFF. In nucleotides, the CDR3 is TGTGCCATCAGAGGGGGTGGACAGTCCAGCTCCAACAATGAGCAGTTCTTC.